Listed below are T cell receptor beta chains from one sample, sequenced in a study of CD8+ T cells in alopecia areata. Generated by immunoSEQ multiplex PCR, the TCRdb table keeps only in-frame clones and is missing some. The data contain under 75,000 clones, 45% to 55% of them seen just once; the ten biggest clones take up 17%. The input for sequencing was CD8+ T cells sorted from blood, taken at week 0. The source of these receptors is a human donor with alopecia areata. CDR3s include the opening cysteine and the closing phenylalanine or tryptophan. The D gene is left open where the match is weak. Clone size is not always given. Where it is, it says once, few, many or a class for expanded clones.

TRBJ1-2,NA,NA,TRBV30,CAWSVQIDGYTF
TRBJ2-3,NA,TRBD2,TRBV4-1,CASSQVGLAPTDTQYF
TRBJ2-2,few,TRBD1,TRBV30,CAWSRGSGGELFF
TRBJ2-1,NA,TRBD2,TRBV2,CASSFAGGGYNEQFF
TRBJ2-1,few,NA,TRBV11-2,CASSLVGGAPYNEQFF
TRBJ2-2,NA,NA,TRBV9,CASSGAGELFF
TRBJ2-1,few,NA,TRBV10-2,CASPPSGSVYNEQFF
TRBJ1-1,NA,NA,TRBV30,CAWTGRSGAGEAFF
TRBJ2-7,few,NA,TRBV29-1,CSVVWRESYEQYF
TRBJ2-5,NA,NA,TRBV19,CASRNDGTRETQYF
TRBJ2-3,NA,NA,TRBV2,CASSDRVGLGDTQYF
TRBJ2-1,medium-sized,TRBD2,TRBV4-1,CASSQDRGRALNEQFF
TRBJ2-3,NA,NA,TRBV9,CASSVDRDTQYF
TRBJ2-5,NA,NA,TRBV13,CASSFGQEETQYF
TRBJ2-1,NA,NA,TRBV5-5,CASPGTPSYNEQFF
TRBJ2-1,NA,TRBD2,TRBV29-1,CSAVTSGSYNEQFF
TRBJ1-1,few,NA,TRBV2,CASSEGTEAFF
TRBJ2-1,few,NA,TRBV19,CASSILATYNEQFF
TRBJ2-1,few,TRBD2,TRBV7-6,CASSLGTSGHEQFF
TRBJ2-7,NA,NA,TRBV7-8,CASSFRGGGTVHEQYF
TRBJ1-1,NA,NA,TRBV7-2,CASSLKRGSRTEAFF
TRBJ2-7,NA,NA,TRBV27,CASRGAFYEQYF
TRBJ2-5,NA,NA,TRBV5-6,CASSFDGQETQYF
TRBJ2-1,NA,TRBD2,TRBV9,CASEAGDYNEQFF
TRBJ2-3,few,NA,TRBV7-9,CASSLGGHTDTQYF
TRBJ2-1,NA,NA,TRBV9,CASSVGASNEQFF
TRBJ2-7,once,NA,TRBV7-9,CASSSGIPYEQYF
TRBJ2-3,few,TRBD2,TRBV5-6,CASSSRGLAFTDTQYF
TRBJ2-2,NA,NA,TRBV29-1,CSVRRENTGELFF